Below, one T cell receptor (beta chain) is given with its context. Repertoires were generated with immunoSEQ multiplex PCR, while TCRdb's copy carries only in-frame clones and drops some. The sample includes more than 65,000 clones, about 95% of them seen just once. The source of the sample is a study of T cell changes during pregnancy in multiple sclerosis. Germline V gene data show CDR1 as MNHNS and CDR2 as SASEGT. The CDR3 sequence is 18 residues long. Trimming shortened V by 2 bases and J by 4 bases, and 21 bases separated the two germline ends. This clonotype was sampled from a female donor with multiple sclerosis, enrolled in a pregnancy study. The chain has TRBV6-1 and TRBJ2-1; D may be TRBD2 (7 bases). The sequences come from peripheral blood, collected in the second trimester of pregnancy. CDR3 region: CASSERGSGGGGYNEQFF. For the CDR3, the DNA is TGTGCCAGCAGTGAAAGGGGGTCGGGCGGGGGAGGATACAATGAGCAGTTCTTC.